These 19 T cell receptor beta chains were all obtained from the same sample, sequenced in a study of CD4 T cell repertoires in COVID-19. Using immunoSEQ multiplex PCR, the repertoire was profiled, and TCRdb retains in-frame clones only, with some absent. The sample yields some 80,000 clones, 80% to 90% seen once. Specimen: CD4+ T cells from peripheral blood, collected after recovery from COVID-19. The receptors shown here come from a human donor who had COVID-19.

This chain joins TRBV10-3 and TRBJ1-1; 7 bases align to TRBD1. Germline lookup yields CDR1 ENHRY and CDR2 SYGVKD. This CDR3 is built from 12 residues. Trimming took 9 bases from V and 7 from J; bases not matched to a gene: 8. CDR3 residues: CAIAGQTNEAFF. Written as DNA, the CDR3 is TGTGCCATAGCGGGACAGACTAATGAAGCTTTCTTT.

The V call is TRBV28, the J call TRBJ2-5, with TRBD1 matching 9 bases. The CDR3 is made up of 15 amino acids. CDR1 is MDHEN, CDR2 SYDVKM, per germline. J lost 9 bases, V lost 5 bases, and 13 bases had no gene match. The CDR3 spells CASSVPGQGIDPQYF. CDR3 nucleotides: TGTGCCAGCAGTGTTCCGGGACAGGGCATAGATCCCCAGTACTTC.

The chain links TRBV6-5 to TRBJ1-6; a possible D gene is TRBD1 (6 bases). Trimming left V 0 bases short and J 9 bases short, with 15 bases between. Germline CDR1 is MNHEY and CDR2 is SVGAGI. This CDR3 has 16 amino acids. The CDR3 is CASSYSVRGLGSPLHF. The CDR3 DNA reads TGTGCCAGCAGTTACTCCGTCAGGGGATTAGGTTCACCCCTCCACTTT.

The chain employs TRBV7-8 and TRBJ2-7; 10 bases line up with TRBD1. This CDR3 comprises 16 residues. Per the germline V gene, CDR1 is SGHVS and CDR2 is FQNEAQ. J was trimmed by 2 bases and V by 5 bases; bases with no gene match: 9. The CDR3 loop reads CASSHRDRGATYEQYF. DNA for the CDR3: TGTGCCAGCAGCCACCGGGACAGGGGTGCAACCTACGAGCAGTACTTC.

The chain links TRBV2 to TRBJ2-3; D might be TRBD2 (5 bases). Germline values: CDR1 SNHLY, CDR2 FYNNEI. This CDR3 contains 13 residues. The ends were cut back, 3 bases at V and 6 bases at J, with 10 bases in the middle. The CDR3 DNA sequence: TGTGCCAGCAGTGACGGGATTTCTGATACGCAGTATTTT. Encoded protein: CASSDGISDTQYF.

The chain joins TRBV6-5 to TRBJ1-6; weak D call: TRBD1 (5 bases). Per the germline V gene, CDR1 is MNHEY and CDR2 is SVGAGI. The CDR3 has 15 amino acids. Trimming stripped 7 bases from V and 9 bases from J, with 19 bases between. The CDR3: CASTSPTVGASPLHF. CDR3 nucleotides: TGTGCCAGCACCTCACCGACAGTGGGAGCTTCACCCCTCCACTTT.

The CDR3 DNA is TGTGCCAGCAGGAATTTAGGGGGATCCACCGGGGAGCTGTTTTTT. It is translated as CASRNLGGSTGELFF. This chain joins TRBV19 and TRBJ2-2; D perhaps matches TRBD1 (6 bases). Germline CDR1 LNHDA, CDR2 SQIVND (reference sequence). The V gene lost 9 bases and the J gene lost 4 bases, with 18 bases spanning the gap. The CDR3 covers 15 residues.

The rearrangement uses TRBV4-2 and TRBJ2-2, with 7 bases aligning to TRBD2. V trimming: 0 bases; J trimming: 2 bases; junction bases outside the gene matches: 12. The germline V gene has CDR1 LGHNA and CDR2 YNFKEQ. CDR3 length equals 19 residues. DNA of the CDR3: TGTGCCAGCAGCCAAGATCTAAGTAGCGGGTCCGTTAACACCGGGGAGCTGTTTTTT. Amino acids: CASSQDLSSGSVNTGELFF.

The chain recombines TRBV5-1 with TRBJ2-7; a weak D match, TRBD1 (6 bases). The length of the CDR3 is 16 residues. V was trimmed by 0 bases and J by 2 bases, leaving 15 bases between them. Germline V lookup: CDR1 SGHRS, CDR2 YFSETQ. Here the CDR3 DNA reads TGCGCCAGCAGCTTGGGGCCCACAGGGCAGACCTACGAGCAGTACTTC. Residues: CASSLGPTGQTYEQYF. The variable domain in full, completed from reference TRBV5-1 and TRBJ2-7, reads KAGVTQTPRYLIKTRGQQVTLSCSPISGHRSVSWYQQTPGQGLQFLFEYFSETQRNKGNFPGRFSGRQFSNSRSEMNVSTLELGDSALYLCASSLGPTGQTYEQYFGPGTRLTVT.

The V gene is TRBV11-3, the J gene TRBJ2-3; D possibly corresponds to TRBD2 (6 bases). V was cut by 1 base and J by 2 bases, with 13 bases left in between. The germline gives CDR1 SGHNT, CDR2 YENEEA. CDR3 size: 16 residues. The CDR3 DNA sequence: TGTGCCAGCAGCTTAGCCCTCGGCGGGATCACAGATACGCAGTATTTT. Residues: CASSLALGGITDTQYF.

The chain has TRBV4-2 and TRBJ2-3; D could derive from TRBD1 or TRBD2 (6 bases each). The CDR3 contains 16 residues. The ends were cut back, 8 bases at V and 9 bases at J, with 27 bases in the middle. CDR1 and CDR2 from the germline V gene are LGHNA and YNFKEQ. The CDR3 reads CASAHSLNRETGTQYF. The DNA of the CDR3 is TGTGCCAGCGCACATTCCCTAAATCGGGAGACAGGAACGCAGTATTTT.

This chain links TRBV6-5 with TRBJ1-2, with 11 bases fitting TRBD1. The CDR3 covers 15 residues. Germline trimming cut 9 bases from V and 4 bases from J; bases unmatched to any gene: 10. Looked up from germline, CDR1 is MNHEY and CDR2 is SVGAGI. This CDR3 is CASTGQGAFGYGYTF. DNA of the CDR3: TGTGCCAGTACTGGACAGGGGGCGTTTGGCTATGGCTACACCTTC.

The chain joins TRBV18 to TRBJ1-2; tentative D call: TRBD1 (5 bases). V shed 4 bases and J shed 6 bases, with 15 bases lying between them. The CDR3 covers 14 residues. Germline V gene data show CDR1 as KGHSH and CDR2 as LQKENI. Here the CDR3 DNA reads TGTGCCAGCTCACGAGACTTTGGGGGGGATGGCTACACCTTC. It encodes CASSRDFGGDGYTF.

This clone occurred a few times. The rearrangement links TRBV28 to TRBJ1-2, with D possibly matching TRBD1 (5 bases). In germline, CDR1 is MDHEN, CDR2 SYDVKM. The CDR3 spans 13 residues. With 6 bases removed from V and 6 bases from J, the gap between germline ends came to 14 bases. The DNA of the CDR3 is TGTGCCAGCAGCTACAGGAGGGCGGATGGCTACACCTTC. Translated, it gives CASSYRRADGYTF.

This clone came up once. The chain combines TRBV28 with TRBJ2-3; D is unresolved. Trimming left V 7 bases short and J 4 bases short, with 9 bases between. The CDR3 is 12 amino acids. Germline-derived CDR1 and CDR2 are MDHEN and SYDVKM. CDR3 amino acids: CASTGGADTQYF. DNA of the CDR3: TGTGCCAGCACCGGCGGAGCAGATACGCAGTATTTT.

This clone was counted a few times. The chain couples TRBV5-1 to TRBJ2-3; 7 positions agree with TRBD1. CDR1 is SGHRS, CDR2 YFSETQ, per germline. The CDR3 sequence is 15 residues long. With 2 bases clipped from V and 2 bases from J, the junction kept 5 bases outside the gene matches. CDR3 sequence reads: CASSFSGGHTDTQYF. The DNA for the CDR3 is TGCGCCAGCAGCTTTTCAGGGGGACACACAGATACGCAGTATTTT.

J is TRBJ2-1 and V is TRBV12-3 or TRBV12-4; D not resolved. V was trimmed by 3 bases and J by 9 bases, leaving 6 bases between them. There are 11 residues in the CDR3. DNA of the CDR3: TGTGCCAGCAGTTTGATGGGTGAGCAGTTCTTC. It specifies CASSLMGEQFF.

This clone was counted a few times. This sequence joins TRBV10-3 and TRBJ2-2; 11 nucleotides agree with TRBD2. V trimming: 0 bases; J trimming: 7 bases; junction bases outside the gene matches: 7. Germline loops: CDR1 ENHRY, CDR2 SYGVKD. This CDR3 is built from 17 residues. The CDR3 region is CAISESKTSGVLGELFF. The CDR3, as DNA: TGTGCCATCAGTGAGTCGAAGACTAGCGGGGTGCTCGGGGAGCTGTTTTTT.

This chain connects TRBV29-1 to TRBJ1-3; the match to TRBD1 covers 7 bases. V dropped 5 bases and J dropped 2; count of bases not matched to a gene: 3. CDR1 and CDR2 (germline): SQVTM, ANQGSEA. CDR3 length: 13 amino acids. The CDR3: CSVWTGAGNTIYF. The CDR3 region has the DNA TGCAGCGTTTGGACAGGAGCTGGAAACACCATATATTTT.